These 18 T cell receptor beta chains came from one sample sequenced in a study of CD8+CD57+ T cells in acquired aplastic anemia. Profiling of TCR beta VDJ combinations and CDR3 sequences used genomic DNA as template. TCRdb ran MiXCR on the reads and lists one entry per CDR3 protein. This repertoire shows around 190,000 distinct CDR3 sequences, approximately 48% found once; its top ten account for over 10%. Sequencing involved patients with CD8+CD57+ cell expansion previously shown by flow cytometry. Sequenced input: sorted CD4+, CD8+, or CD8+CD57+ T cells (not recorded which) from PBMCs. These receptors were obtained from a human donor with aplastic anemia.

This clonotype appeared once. CDR3: CASSAGTSGVVRSYEQYF. DNA for the CDR3: TGTGCCAGCAGCGCAGGGACTAGCGGGGTTGTCAGGTCCTACGAGCAGTACTTC. The V gene is TRBV5-6, the J gene TRBJ2-7, with 13 positions matching TRBD2. Per germline, CDR1 SGHDT and CDR2 YYEEEE. The CDR3 extends over 18 amino acids. Losses at the gene ends were 4 bases for V and 1 base for J; bases not matched to a gene: 11.

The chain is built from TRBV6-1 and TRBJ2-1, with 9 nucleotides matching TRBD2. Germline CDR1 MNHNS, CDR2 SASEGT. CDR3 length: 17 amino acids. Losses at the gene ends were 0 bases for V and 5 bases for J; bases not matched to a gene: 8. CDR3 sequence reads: CASSEAPPAGGNNEQFF. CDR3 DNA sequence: TGTGCCAGCAGTGAAGCGCCCCCAGCGGGGGGCAACAATGAGCAGTTCTTC.

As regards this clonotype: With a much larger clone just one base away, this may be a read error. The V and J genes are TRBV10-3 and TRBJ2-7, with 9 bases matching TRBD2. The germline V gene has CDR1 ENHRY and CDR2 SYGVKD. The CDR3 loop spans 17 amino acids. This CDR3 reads CASSPPLAGSHTYEQYF. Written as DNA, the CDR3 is TGTGCCAGCAGTCCCCCGCTAGCGGGGAGCCATACCTACGAGCAGTACTTC.

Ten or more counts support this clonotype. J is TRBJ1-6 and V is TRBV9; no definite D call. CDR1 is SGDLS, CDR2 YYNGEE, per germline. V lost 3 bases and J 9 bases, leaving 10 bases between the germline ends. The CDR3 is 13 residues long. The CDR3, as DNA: TGTGCCAGCAGCGCCGGACCCGTTTCACCCCTCCACTTT. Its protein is CASSAGPVSPLHF. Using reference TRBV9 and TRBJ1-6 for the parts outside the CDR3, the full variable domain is DSGVTQTPKHLITATGQRVTLRCSPRSGDLSVYWYQQSLDQGLQFLIQYYNGEERAKGNILERFSAQQFPDLHSELNLSSLELGDSALYFCASSAGPVSPLHFGNGTRLTVT.

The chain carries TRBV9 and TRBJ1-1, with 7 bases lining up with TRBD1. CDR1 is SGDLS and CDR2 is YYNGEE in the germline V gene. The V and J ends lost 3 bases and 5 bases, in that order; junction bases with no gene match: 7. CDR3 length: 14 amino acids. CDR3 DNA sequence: TGTGCCAGCAGCGAAGGGGGCGAAGGGACTGAAGCTTTCTTT. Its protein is CASSEGGEGTEAFF. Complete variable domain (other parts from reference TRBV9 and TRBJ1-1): DSGVTQTPKHLITATGQRVTLRCSPRSGDLSVYWYQQSLDQGLQFLIQYYNGEERAKGNILERFSAQQFPDLHSELNLSSLELGDSALYFCASSEGGEGTEAFFGQGTRLTVV.

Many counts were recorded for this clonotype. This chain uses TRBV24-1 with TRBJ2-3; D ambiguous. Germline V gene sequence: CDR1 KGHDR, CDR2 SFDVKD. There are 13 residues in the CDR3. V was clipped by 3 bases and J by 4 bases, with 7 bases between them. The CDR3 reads CATSDVRPDTQYF. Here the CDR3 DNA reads TGTGCCACCAGTGATGTGCGCCCAGATACGCAGTATTTT.

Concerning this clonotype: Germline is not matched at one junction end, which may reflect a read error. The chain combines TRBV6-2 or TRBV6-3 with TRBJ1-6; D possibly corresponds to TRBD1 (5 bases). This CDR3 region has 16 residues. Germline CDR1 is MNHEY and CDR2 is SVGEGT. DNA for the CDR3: TGTGCCAGCAGTTACTCGGAGGGAAGGGGCGGATCACCCCTCCACTTC. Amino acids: CASSYSEGRGGSPLHF.

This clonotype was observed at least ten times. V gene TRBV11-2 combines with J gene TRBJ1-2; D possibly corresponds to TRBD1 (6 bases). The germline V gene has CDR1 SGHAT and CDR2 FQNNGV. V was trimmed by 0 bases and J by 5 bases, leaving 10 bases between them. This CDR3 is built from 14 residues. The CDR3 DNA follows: TGTGCCAGCAGCTTAGAGGGGGCTGGGTATGGCTACACCTTC. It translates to CASSLEGAGYGYTF.

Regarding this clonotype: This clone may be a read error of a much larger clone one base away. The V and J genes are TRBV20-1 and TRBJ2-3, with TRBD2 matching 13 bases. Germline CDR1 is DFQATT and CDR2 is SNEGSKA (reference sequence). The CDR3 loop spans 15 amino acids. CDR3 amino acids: CGASRTSGGAGTQYF. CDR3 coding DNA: TGCGGTGCTAGCCGTACTAGCGGGGGGGCCGGGACGCAGTATTTT.

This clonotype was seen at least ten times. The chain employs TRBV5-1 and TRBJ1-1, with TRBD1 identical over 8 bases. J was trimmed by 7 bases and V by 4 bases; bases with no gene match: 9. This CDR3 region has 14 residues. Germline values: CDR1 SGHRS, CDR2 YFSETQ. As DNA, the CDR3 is TGCGCCAGCAGCCTAACCGGGACAGGAGTTGAAGCTTTCTTT. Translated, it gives CASSLTGTGVEAFF. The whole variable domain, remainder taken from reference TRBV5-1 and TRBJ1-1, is KAGVTQTPRYLIKTRGQQVTLSCSPISGHRSVSWYQQTPGQGLQFLFEYFSETQRNKGNFPGRFSGRQFSNSRSEMNVSTLELGDSALYLCASSLTGTGVEAFFGQGTRLTVV.

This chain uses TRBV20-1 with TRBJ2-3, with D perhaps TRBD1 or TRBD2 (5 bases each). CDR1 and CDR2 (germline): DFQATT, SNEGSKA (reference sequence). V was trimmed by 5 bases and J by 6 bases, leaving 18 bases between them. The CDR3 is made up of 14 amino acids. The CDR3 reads CSALHRDRWDTQYF. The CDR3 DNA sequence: TGCAGTGCTTTACACCGGGACCGGTGGGATACGCAGTATTTT.

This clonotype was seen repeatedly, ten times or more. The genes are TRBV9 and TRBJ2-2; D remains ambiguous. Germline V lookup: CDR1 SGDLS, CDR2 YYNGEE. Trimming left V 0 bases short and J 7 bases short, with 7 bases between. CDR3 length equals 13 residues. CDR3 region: CASSVGTGGELFF. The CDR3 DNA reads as TGTGCCAGCAGCGTAGGGACCGGCGGGGAGCTGTTTTTT.

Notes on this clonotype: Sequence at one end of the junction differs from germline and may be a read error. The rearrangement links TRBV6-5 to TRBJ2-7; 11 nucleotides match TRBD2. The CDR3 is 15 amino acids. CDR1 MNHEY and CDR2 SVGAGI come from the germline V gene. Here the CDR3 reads CASSLAGGSSYERYF. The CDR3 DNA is TGTGCCAGCAGTTTAGCGGGGGGGAGCTCCTACGAGCGGTACTTC.

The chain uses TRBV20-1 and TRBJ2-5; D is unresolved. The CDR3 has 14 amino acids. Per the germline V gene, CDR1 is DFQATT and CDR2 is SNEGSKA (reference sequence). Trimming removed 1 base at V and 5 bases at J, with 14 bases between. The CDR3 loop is CSARVDVVRETQYF. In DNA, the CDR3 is TGCAGTGCTAGAGTAGATGTGGTGAGGGAGACCCAGTACTTC.

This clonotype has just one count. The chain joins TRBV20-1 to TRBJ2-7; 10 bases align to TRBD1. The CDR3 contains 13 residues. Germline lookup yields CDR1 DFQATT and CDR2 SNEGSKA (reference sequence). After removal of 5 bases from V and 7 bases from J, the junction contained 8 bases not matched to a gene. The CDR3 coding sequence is TGCAGTGCTGGGGGACAGGGGTTGCTGGAGCAGTACTTC. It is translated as CSAGGQGLLEQYF.

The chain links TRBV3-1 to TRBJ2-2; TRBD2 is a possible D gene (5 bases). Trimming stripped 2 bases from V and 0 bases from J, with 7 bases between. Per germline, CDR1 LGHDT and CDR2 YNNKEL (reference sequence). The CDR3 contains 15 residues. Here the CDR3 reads CASSQRGSNTGELFF. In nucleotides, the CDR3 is TGTGCCAGCAGCCAACGGGGTTCGAACACCGGGGAGCTGTTTTTT. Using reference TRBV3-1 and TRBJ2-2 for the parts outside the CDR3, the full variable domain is DTAVSQTPKYLVTQMGNDKSIKCEQNLGHDTMYWYKQDSKKFLKIMFSYNNKELIINETVPNRFSPKSPDKAHLNLHINSLELGDSAVYFCASSQRGSNTGELFFGEGSRLTVL.

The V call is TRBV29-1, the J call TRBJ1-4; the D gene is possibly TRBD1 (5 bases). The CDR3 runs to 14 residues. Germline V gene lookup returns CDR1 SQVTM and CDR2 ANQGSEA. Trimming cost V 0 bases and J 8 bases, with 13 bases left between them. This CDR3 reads CSVEDPQGMEKLFF. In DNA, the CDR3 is TGCAGCGTTGAAGATCCTCAGGGTATGGAAAAACTGTTTTTT.

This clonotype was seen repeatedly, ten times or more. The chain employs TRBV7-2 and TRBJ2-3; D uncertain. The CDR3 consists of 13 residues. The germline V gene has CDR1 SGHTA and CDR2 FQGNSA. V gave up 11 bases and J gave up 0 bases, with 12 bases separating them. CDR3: CASSRYSTDTQYF. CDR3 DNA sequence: TGTGCCTCCAGTAGGTATAGCACAGATACGCAGTATTTT.